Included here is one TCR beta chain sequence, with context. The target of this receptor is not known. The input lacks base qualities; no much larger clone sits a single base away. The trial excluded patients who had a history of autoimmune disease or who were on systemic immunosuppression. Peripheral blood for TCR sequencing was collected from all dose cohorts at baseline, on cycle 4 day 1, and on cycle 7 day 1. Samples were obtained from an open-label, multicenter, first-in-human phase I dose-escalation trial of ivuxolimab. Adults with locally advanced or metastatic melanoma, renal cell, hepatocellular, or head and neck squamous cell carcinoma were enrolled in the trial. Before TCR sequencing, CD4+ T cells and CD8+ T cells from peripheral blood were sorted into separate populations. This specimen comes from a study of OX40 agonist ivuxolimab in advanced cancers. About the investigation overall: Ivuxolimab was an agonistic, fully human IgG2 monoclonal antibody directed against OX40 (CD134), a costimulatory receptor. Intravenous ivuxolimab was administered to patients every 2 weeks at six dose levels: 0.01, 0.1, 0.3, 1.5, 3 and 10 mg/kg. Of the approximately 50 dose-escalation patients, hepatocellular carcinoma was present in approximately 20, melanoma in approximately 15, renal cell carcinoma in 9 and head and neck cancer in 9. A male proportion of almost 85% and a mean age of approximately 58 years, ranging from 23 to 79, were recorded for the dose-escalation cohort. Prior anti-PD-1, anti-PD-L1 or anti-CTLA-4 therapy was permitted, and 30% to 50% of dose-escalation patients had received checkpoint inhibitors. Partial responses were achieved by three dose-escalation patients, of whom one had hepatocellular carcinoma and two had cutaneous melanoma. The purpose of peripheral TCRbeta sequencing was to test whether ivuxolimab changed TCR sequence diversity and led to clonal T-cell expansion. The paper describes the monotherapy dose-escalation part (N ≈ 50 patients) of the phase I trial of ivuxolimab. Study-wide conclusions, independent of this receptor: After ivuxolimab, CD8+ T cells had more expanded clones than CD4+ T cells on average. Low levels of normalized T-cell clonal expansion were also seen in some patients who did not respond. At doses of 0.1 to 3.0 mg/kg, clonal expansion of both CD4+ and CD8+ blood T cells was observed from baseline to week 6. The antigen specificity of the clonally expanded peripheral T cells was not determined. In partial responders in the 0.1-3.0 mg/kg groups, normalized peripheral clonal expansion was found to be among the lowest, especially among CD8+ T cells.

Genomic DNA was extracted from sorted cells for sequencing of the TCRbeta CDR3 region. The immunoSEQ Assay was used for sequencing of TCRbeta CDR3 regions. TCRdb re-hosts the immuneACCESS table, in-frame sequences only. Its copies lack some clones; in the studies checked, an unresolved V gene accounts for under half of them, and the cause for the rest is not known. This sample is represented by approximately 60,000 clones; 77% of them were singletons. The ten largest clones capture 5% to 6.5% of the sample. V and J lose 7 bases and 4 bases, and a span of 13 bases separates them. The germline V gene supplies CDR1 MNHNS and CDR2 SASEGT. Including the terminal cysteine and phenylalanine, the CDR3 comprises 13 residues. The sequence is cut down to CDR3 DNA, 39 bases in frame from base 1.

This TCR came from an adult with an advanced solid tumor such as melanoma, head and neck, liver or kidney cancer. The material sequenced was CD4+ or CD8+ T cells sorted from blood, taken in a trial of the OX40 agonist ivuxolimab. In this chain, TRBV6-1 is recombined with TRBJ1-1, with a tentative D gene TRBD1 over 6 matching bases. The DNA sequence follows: TGTGCCAGCAACTTACAGGGTAGCACTGAAGCTTTCTTT. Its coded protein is CASNLQGSTEAFF.